This entry lists 12 T cell receptor beta chains sequenced from one sample in a study of CD8 T cells in ankylosing spondylitis. From the 5' RACE reads, TCRdb called clonotypes with MiXCR, one entry per CDR3 protein. The data contain a few hundred thousand distinct CDR3 sequences, 20% of them singletons. The sequenced sample consisted of blood, either unsorted or a sorted T cell fraction (not recorded which). Receptors were obtained from a male donor with ankylosing spondylitis or in good health (not recorded which).

The V gene is TRBV20-1, the J gene TRBJ2-7; a weak D match, TRBD1 (7 bases). The germline V and J ends were trimmed by 3 bases and 2 bases, with 11 bases remaining between them. Germline V gene data show CDR1 as DFQATT and CDR2 as SNEGSKA (reference sequence). The CDR3 consists of 13 residues. The DNA for the CDR3 is TGCAGTGCTAGGGAGGGACAGACCTACGAGCAGTACTTC. Amino acids: CSAREGQTYEQYF.

CDR3 nucleotide sequence: TGCGCCAGCAGCTTGGCTGGGGACAGCACCGGGGAGCTGTTTTTT. Protein sequence: CASSLAGDSTGELFF. V usage is TRBV5-1 and J usage is TRBJ2-2; TRBD1 matches at 7 bases. This CDR3 spans 15 amino acids. CDR1 is SGHRS, CDR2 YFSETQ, per germline. After removal of 0 bases from V and 4 bases from J, the junction contained 3 bases not matched to a gene.

Only a few counts were recorded for this clonotype. This sequence joins TRBV20-1 and TRBJ2-1; D not certain. V lost 0 bases, J lost 0 bases, and 6 bases lay in between. This CDR3 region has 14 residues. CDR1 is DFQATT and CDR2 is SNEGSKA in the germline V gene (reference sequence). The CDR3 is CSARDYSSYNEQFF. The CDR3 region has the DNA TGCAGTGCTAGAGACTACAGCTCCTACAATGAGCAGTTCTTC.

This clonotype was counted only a few times. This sequence joins TRBV7-6 and TRBJ1-1; 7 nucleotides agree with TRBD1. The J segment lost 4 bases and the V segment lost 5 bases, leaving 4 bases of the junction unmatched. Germline V gene data show CDR1 as SGHVS and CDR2 as FNYEAQ. This CDR3 spans 13 amino acids. The CDR3 DNA sequence: TGTGCCAGCAGCATTACAGGGGTCACTGAAGCTTTCTTT. This encodes CASSITGVTEAFF. The full variable domain, its missing parts supplied by reference TRBV7-6 and TRBJ1-1, is GAGVSQSPRYKVTKRGQDVALRCDPISGHVSLYWYRQALGQGPEFLTYFNYEAQQDKSGLPNDRFSAERPEGSISTLTIQRTEQRDSAMYRCASSITGVTEAFFGQGTRLTVV.

This clonotype is a singleton in its sample. The chain couples TRBV28 to TRBJ1-5; D ambiguous. There are 15 residues in the CDR3. Between the trimmed V and J ends, which lost 6 bases and 0 bases, there was a span of 12 bases. CDR1 and CDR2 (germline): MDHEN, SYDVKM. The CDR3 DNA reads as TGTGCCAGCAGCCCTTCTTTGTATAGCAATCAGCCCCAGCATTTT. It codes for CASSPSLYSNQPQHF.

In its sample, this clonotype was seen a few times. For the CDR3, the DNA is TGCAGCGTACGACAGGGGAACACCGGGGAGCTGTTTTTT. This translates into CSVRQGNTGELFF. The chain employs TRBV29-1 and TRBJ2-2; TRBD1 matches at 7 bases. The germline gives CDR1 SQVTM, CDR2 ANQGSEA. The CDR3 totals 13 residues. J lost 1 base, V lost 6 bases, and 2 bases had no gene match.

This clonotype was observed a few times. The J gene is TRBJ2-7, the V gene TRBV6-5, with D perhaps matching TRBD2 (6 bases). Trimming pared 0 bases from V and 0 bases from J, leaving 12 bases between. Germline V gives CDR1 MNHEY, CDR2 SVGAGI. The CDR3 runs to 16 residues. The CDR3 nucleotides are TGTGCCAGCAGTTACTCAGGGGACTCCGCCTCCTACGAGCAGTACTTC. Translated, it gives CASSYSGDSASYEQYF.

This chain's CDR3 is CASSLTSGLSYEQYF. For the CDR3, the DNA is TGCGCCAGCAGCCTCACTAGCGGCCTATCCTACGAGCAGTACTTC. The chain joins TRBV4-1 to TRBJ2-7; 8 bases agree with TRBD2. The CDR3 consists of 15 residues. Per the germline V gene, CDR1 is MGHRA and CDR2 is YSYEKL. J lost 1 base, V lost 4 bases, and 6 bases had no gene match.

This clonotype was seen a handful of times. The chain recombines TRBV4-1 with TRBJ2-5; 7 nucleotides agree with TRBD2. This CDR3 comprises 15 residues. Germline CDR1 and CDR2: MGHRA and YSYEKL. Trimming removed 4 bases from V and 0 bases from J; junction bases left unmatched: 5. CDR3 bases: TGCGCCAGCAGCCGCGTAACTAGCGACCAAGAGACCCAGTACTTC. Protein: CASSRVTSDQETQYF.

The CDR3 nucleotides are TGTGCCAGCAGCCCGACAGGGTCGAACGAGCAGTACTTC. Its protein is CASSPTGSNEQYF. V gene TRBV7-9 combines with J gene TRBJ2-7; TRBD1 matches 7 bases. V lost 5 bases, J lost 5 bases, and 6 bases stayed unmatched. Per the germline V gene, CDR1 is SEHNR and CDR2 is FQNEAQ (reference sequence). CDR3 size: 13 residues.

The V call is TRBV20-1, the J call TRBJ2-5; 14 bases are shared with TRBD2. V was clipped by 6 bases and J by 2 bases; unmatched bases: 5. CDR3 length: 15 amino acids. Germline CDR1 is DFQATT and CDR2 is SNEGSKA (reference sequence). The CDR3: CSATGTSGGQETQYF. Written as DNA, the CDR3 is TGCAGTGCAACAGGGACTAGCGGGGGTCAAGAGACCCAGTACTTC.

In this sample, this clonotype turned up a few times. The chain combines TRBV20-1 with TRBJ2-7; 9 bases match TRBD1. This CDR3 comprises 16 residues. The V gene end was trimmed by 3 bases and the J gene end by 4 bases; junction bases not matched to a gene: 13. From germline, CDR1 is DFQATT and CDR2 SNEGSKA (reference sequence). CDR3 nucleotides: TGCAGTGCTAGGAGGAGAGGGGGACAGGGAATATACGAGCAGTACTTC. It codes for CSARRRGGQGIYEQYF.